Listed below are T cell receptor beta chains from one sample, sequenced in a study of T cells after posttransplantation cyclophosphamide. The assay was immunoSEQ multiplex PCR, and TCRdb's table has in-frame clones only and misses some. The repertoire holds tens of thousands of clones, with 94% as singletons. Sequencing input: PBMCs. The receptors stem from a woman aged 30 to 39 in good health and a related stem cell transplant donor. Both conserved end residues are part of each CDR3. Fields, in order: V gene, D gene, clone size, J gene, CDR3 DNA, CDR3 protein. The D gene is left open where the match is weak. For some rows the clone size is stated as once, few or many, or as a class when expanded; others skip it.

>TRBV6-1|NA|NA|TRBJ1-4
TGTGCCAGCAACAGGGCCCCCAATGAAAAACTGTTTTTT
CASNRAPNEKLFF
>TRBV18|NA|NA|TRBJ2-3
TGTGCCAGCTCACCCCCTCCCGGGGGGCTGGGAGATACGCAGTATTTT
CASSPPPGGLGDTQYF
>TRBV4-1|NA|NA|TRBJ2-7
TGCGCCAGCTCCCCGGGAGAGGGGGCGCGCGAGCAGTACTTC
CASSPGEGAREQYF
>TRBV4-3|TRBD1|NA|TRBJ1-4
TGCGCCAGCAGGAGGACAGGGGGGAGGGAAAAACTGTTTTTT
CASRRTGGREKLFF
>TRBV10-3|NA|NA|TRBJ1-1
TGTGCCATCAGTGAAGGGGGGGCGCCGGCTTTCTTT
CAISEGGAPAFF
>TRBV7-2|NA|NA|TRBJ2-1
TGTGCCAGCAGCTTAGCTGTGGGGGGATACAATGAGCAGTTCTTC
CASSLAVGGYNEQFF
>TRBV4-3|TRBD1|NA|TRBJ2-7
TGCGCCAGCAGCCAAGCGACAGGGTCCGAGCAGTACTTC
CASSQATGSEQYF
>TRBV4-3|NA|NA|TRBJ1-2
TGCGCCAGCAGCCGAAGTGCAGGGAGGGATGGCTACACCTTC
CASSRSAGRDGYTF
>TRBV7-9|TRBD2|NA|TRBJ2-5
TGTGCCAGCAGCTTAGGATCTAGCGGGGGAGAGACCCAGTACTTC
CASSLGSSGGETQYF
>TRBV27|NA|NA|TRBJ2-1
TGTGCCAGCAGTTTAGACAGCGTTTCGTACAATGAGCAGTTCTTC
CASSLDSVSYNEQFF
>TRBV30|TRBD1|NA|TRBJ1-2
TGTGCCTGGACTCCAATGACAGGGGACACCTATGGCTACACCTTC
CAWTPMTGDTYGYTF
>TRBV30|TRBD2|NA|TRBJ2-3
TGTGCCTGGAGTGCGGCGGGGGGGTCCGTCACAGATACGCAGTATTTT
CAWSAAGGSVTDTQYF
>TRBV7-7|TRBD2|NA|TRBJ2-5
TGTGCCAGCAGCTTACGCAGCGGGGGGGAAGCGATCCAGTACTTC
CASSLRSGGEAIQYF
>TRBV29-1|NA|NA|TRBJ2-2
TGCAGCGTTGCACTAGCTGATAACACCGGGGAGCTGTTTTTT
CSVALADNTGELFF
>TRBV6-5|TRBD2|NA|TRBJ2-3
TGTGCCAGCAGGCCGGGACTAGCGGGCACAGATACGCAGTATTTT
CASRPGLAGTDTQYF
>TRBV27|TRBD1|NA|TRBJ1-1
TGTGCCAGCGGGGGGCGGAGGGGGCGCGAAACAGAAGCTTTCTTT
CASGGRRGRETEAFF
>TRBV28|NA|once|TRBJ2-5
TGTGCCAGCAGTTTAAGGAGCCTGGGGTCAGGGTTAGAGACCCAGTACTTC
CASSLRSLGSGLETQYF
>TRBV19|TRBD1|NA|TRBJ2-2
TGTGCCAGTAGCGTGGGACAGAAGACCGGGGAGCTGTTTTTT
CASSVGQKTGELFF
>TRBV7-2|NA|NA|TRBJ2-1
TGTGCCAGCAGGGTCCAAGGGGTCTCCTACAATGAGCAGTTCTTC
CASRVQGVSYNEQFF
>TRBV6-1|NA|once|TRBJ1-2
TGTGCCACCGTTTACTATGGCTACACCTTC
CATVYYGYTF
>TRBV19|TRBD1|NA|TRBJ2-7
TGTGCCAGTAGTACCCGATCGACAGGGGCCGAGCAGTACTTC
CASSTRSTGAEQYF
>TRBV29-1|NA|NA|TRBJ1-1
TGCAGCGCAGGACAGAAAATGAACACTGAAGCTTTCTTT
CSAGQKMNTEAFF
>TRBV18|TRBD2|NA|TRBJ2-7
TGTGCCAGCTCCTGGGGGGGCTACGAGCAGTACTTC
CASSWGGYEQYF
>TRBV2|TRBD2|NA|TRBJ2-1
TGTGCCAGCAGGCCACTAGCGGGATCCTACAATGAGCAGTTCTTC
CASRPLAGSYNEQFF
>TRBV19|TRBD1|NA|TRBJ2-7
TGTGCCAGTAGTGGGTCGACAGGGACAGGCTACGAGCAGTACTTC
CASSGSTGTGYEQYF
>TRBV29-1|TRBD1|NA|TRBJ1-2
TGCAGCGTTGGGGGGACAGGGGGCCTCTATGGCTACACCTTC
CSVGGTGGLYGYTF
>TRBV6-4|NA|NA|TRBJ2-3
TGTGCCAGCAGTGCCCATGCGTCAGATACGCAGTATTTT
CASSAHASDTQYF
>TRBV30|NA|NA|TRBJ1-6
TGTGCCTGGAGTGTGGGCGGGGGCAGTTATAATTCACCCCTCCACTTT
CAWSVGGGSYNSPLHF
>TRBV5-1|NA|NA|TRBJ2-3
TGCGCCAGCAGCTTGTCTCCTGTAACAGATACGCAGTATTTT
CASSLSPVTDTQYF
>TRBV13|NA|NA|TRBJ1-1
TGTGCCAGCAGCGAACGTCGGACTGAAGCTTTCTTT
CASSERRTEAFF
>TRBV19|TRBD1|NA|TRBJ2-2
TGTGCCAGTACCCTGAACAGGGGGCCGGGGGAGCTGTTTTTT
CASTLNRGPGELFF
>TRBV5-6|NA|NA|TRBJ1-5
TGTGCCAGCAGCTTAATGGCCAGGCAAAATCAGCCCCAGCATTTT
CASSLMARQNQPQHF
>TRBV7-2|TRBD1|NA|TRBJ1-5
TGTGCCAGCAGCTTAGGCAGGGGGGTTAATCAGCCCCAGCATTTT
CASSLGRGVNQPQHF
>TRBV9|NA|NA|TRBJ2-1
TGTGCCAGCAGCACTCATCGACTAAATGAGCAGTTCTTC
CASSTHRLNEQFF
>TRBV29-1|TRBD2|NA|TRBJ2-2
TGCAGCGGTGGCGGGAGGGGGGACGGGGAGCTGTTTTTT
CSGGGRGDGELFF
>TRBV27|NA|NA|TRBJ1-4
TGTGCCAGCAGTTCCCTGGGGCCTAATGAAAAACTGTTTTTT
CASSSLGPNEKLFF
>TRBV19|TRBD2|NA|TRBJ2-1
TGTGCCAGTAAAGGCGGGGGGGCCTCCTACAATGAGCAGTTCTTC
CASKGGGASYNEQFF
>TRBV6-1|NA|NA|TRBJ1-4
TGTGCCAGCAGTTTACGGGATGAAAAACTGTTTTTT
CASSLRDEKLFF
>TRBV19|NA|NA|TRBJ1-1
TGTGCCTCCCTAGACAGGCCGAACACTGAAGCTTTCTTT
CASLDRPNTEAFF
>TRBV2|TRBD1|once|TRBJ1-1
TGTGCCAGCGGGACAGGGGTACTGAACACTGAAGCTTTCTTT
CASGTGVLNTEAFF
>TRBV25-1|TRBD1|once|TRBJ1-6
TGTGCCAGCAGTGCCGGGACAGGGGGCAATAATTCACCCCTCCACTTT
CASSAGTGGNNSPLHF
>TRBV28|NA|NA|TRBJ1-2
TGTGCCAGCAGTCTACCGGGAGACGTTCTTCTTGGCTACACCTTC
CASSLPGDVLLGYTF
>TRBV10-3|TRBD1|NA|TRBJ1-2
TGTGCCATCAGTGAGTCGGGCCGGGACAGGGTCTATGGCTACACCTTC
CAISESGRDRVYGYTF
>TRBV5-8|NA|NA|TRBJ2-1
TGTGCCAGCAGCTTGGGGGGCAGGGGCTACAATGAGCAGTTCTTC
CASSLGGRGYNEQFF
>TRBV15|NA|NA|TRBJ2-1
TGTGCCACCAGCAGAGATCTGGTCCTAGGCTATGAGCAGTTCTTC
CATSRDLVLGYEQFF